This note documents a single T cell receptor (beta chain) sequence. The antigen remains undetermined. Germline-derived CDR1 and CDR2 are MNHEY and SMNVEV (reference sequence). The CDR3 has 14 residues. Between the trimmed V and J ends, which lost 2 bases and 2 bases, there was a span of 7 bases. These data are taken from a study of T cells in localized non-small cell lung cancer. Profiling relied on immunoSEQ multiplex PCR, and the TCRdb table lists in-frame clones only, not all of them. The table records about 21,000 clones, about 83% of them present only once. General study findings and limits: Greater blood T cell density accompanied longer overall survival.

This clonotype originated in a woman between 40 and 69 years old with stage II squamous cell lung carcinoma. Sequencing was performed on PBMCs, taken before any cancer treatment. The V and J genes are TRBV27 and TRBJ2-1; D not resolved. In nucleotides, the CDR3 is TGTGCCAGCAGTTTAAGCGCTCCCTACAATGAGCAGTTCTTC. Translated: CASSLSAPYNEQFF.